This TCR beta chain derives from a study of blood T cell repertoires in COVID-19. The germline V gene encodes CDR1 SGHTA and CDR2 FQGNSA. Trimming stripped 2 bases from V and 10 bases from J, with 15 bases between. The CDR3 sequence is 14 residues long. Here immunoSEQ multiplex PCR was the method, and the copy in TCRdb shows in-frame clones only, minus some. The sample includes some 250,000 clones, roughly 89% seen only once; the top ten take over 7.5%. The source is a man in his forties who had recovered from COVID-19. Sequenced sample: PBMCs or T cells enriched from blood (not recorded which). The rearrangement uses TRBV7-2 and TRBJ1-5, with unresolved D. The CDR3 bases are TGTGCCAGCAGCTTACGGGGTTCGTTGGATCCCCAGCATTTT. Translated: CASSLRGSLDPQHF.